There are a few counts of the clone carrying this T cell receptor (beta chain). This sample was taken from a study of blood T cell repertoires in COVID-19. Study context: T cells, B-cell-depleted T cells, or PBMCs provided the cDNA or gDNA that served as material.

CDR1 SGHAT and CDR2 FQNNGV come from the germline V gene. V dropped 1 base and J dropped 6 bases, with 4 bases sitting between them. This CDR3 has 13 amino acids. Original handling: It was from reference gene primer amplification that nucleated cell counts were estimated. Some clones are missing from TCRdb's copy, which holds only in-frame ones; the method was immunoSEQ multiplex PCR. D and trimming come from the DNA, and the V and J calls and clone size come from that table. Seen here are about 120,000 clones, around 82% observed once, and the top ten hold about 12%. The sequenced sample consisted of peripheral blood. The receptor was isolated from a human donor in a cohort sampled during active COVID-19. The V gene is TRBV11-2, the J gene TRBJ1-6; D not certain. Here the CDR3 reads CASSLVVNSPLHF. The CDR3 DNA is TGTGCCAGCAGCTTAGTCGTTAATTCACCCCTCCACTTT.